These T cell receptor beta chains were read from a single sample in a study of response to subunit inactivated influenza vaccine. TCRdb called the RT-PCR reads again in MiXCR, with one record for every CDR3 protein. The repertoire consists of 500,000 to 600,000 distinct CDR3 sequences, with 11% occurring once and the leading ten covering 11%. The sample was also linked to a second study, of T cells expressing NK-cell markers.

This material consisted of PBMCs from blood, taken on the day of vaccination. The receptor set was obtained from a middle-aged man who received an inactivated influenza vaccine. CDR3s leave out the opening cysteine and the closing phenylalanine or tryptophan. A D gene is named only where the DNA matches it firmly.

v_call	j_call	d_call	cdr3_aa
TRBV7-2	TRBJ2-1	-	ASSLWGLSYNEQF
TRBV5-1	TRBJ2-1	-	ASSLARDLHNEQF
TRBV28	TRBJ2-1	-	ASTLGSYNEQF
TRBV20-1	TRBJ2-1	-	SARPPSTGYEQF
TRBV4-2	TRBJ1-1	TRBD1	ASSQDMGDRVILGAF
TRBV7-2	TRBJ2-5	TRBD1	ASSRWTGEETQY
TRBV12-3/TRBV12-4	TRBJ2-3	-	ASSLMAGYTDTQY
TRBV21-1	TRBJ2-7	-	ASSQRRWRDDEQY
TRBV24-1	TRBJ2-1	TRBD1	ATGSVDRGFNEQF
TRBV30	TRBJ2-1	-	AWSVPSRARQF
TRBV9	TRBJ1-2	-	ASSTGEGYYGYT
TRBV28	TRBJ2-7	TRBD1	ASSSRQGLSYEQY
TRBV20-1	TRBJ2-7	TRBD1	SASPGQGAYEQY
TRBV18	TRBJ1-1	-	ASSRRDNEAF
TRBV7-9	TRBJ2-1	TRBD1	ASSGGGTGSPEQF
TRBV4-3	TRBJ1-1	-	ASSQDGAENTEAF
TRBV10-3	TRBJ2-7	-	AIRDNYEQY
TRBV4-1	TRBJ2-7	-	ASSQINTEQY
TRBV4-3	TRBJ2-1	-	ASSQDRRGAYNEQF
TRBV11-2	TRBJ2-1	TRBD2	ASSFPTSGSRNEQF
TRBV28	TRBJ1-2	-	ASSLAKGVGYT
TRBV19	TRBJ2-1	TRBD2	ASSTQGLAGDEQF